What follows is one T cell receptor beta chain and its context. Its antigen is still unknown. The donors were part of the validation cohort, which consisted of some 120 subjects and was separate from the first cohort of several hundred subjects. Measured with immunoSEQ multiplex PCR; TCRdb has only the in-frame clones, and not every one. The repertoire holds hundreds of thousands of clones, with more than 75% as singletons. The record originates from a study of cytomegalovirus exposure and HLA in healthy donors. Regarding the study as a whole: Under in vitro conditions, a few CMV-associated chains were confirmed as specific for CMV antigens. Cytomegalovirus association was listed for 164 TCR beta chains.

The CDR3 is 12 residues long. Looked up from germline, CDR1 is SQVTM and CDR2 is ANQGSEA. V shed 6 bases and J shed 0 bases, with 8 bases lying between them. The gene calls are TRBV29-1 and TRBJ1-2; D ambiguous. Sequencing was performed on PBMCs. The receptor was isolated from a man younger than 35 in good health and CMV-seropositive. CDR3: CSVRFTNYGYTF. In DNA form, the CDR3 reads TGCAGCGTGCGGTTCACTAACTATGGCTACACCTTC. The complete variable domain, with remaining parts taken from reference TRBV29-1 and TRBJ1-2, reads SAVISQKPSRDICQRGTSLTIQCQVDSQVTMMFWYRQQPGQSLTLIATANQGSEATYESGFVIDKFPISRPNLTFSTLTVSNMSPEDSSIYLCSVRFTNYGYTFGSGTRLTVV.